This T cell receptor (beta chain) was obtained from a study of T cells in Graves' hyperthyroidism and ophthalmopathy. Turning to the study itself: Staff took peripheral blood when the initial diagnosis was made, before any treatment began.

This clonotype has ten or more counts. CDR3 length equals 14 residues. V was pared by 6 bases and J by 6 bases, with 5 bases of the junction left unmatched. Germline CDR1 reads MDHEN; CDR2 reads SYDVKM. Amplification yielded TCR beta CDR3 regions, with RNA transcripts as the source. In the first-round RT-PCR of the TCR CDR3, the HTBI primer set was used. TCRdb re-called the multiplex PCR reads through MiXCR, storing one row per CDR3 protein. Of around 690,000 distinct CDR3 sequences listed, 20% are singletons. The chain carries TRBV28 and TRBJ1-1, with TRBD1 identical over 12 bases. This TCR came from a man under 40 with Graves' ophthalmopathy. Sequencing was carried out using blood. DNA of the CDR3: TGTGCCAGCAGCTCGGGACAGGGGGCCGCTGAAGCTTTCTTT. As protein: CASSSGQGAAEAFF. Full variable domain (rest looked up from reference TRBV28 and TRBJ1-1): DVKVTQSSRYLVKRTGEKVFLECVQDMDHENMFWYRQDPGLGLRLIYFSYDVKMKEKGDIPEGYSVSREKKERFSLILESASTNQTSMYLCASSSGQGAAEAFFGQGTRLTVV.